The TCR beta chain described here comes from a study of technical replicates of blood from four donors. Germline CDR1 MNHEY, CDR2 SVGAGI. The trim removed 6 bases at V and 7 bases at J, leaving 9 bases unmatched. The CDR3 consists of 14 residues. The data were produced by immunoSEQ multiplex PCR, yet TCRdb's version contains in-frame clones alone and is incomplete. In the table there are about 62,000 clones, about 90% of which are singletons. The sequenced material came from PBMCs. The rearrangement uses TRBV6-5 and TRBJ1-3; TRBD1 matches 7 bases. The receptor's source is a human donor in good health. Some clones in this sample may be carry-over from other donors' samples. CDR3 DNA: TGTGCCAGCAGAACCAGGGGGGTTTTGAACACCATATATTTT. Its protein is CASRTRGVLNTIYF.